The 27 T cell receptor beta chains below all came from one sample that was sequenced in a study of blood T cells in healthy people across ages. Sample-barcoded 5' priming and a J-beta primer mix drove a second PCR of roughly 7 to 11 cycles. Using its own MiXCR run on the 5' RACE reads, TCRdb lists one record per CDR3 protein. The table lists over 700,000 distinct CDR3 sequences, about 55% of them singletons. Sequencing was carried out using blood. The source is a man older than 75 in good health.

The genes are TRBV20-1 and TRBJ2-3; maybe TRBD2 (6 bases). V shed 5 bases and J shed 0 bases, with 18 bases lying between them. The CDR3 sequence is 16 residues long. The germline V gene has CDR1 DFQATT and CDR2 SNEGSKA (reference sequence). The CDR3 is CSAAPGSFASTDTQYF. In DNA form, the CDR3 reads TGCAGTGCTGCCCCCGGGAGCTTCGCTAGCACAGATACGCAGTATTTT.

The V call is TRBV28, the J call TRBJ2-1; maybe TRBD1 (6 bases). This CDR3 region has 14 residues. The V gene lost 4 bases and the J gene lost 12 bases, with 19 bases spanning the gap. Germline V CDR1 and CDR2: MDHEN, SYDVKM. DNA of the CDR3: TGTGCCAGCAGTTCGACAGGAACCCTTCTCTTGCAGTTCTTC. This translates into CASSSTGTLLLQFF.

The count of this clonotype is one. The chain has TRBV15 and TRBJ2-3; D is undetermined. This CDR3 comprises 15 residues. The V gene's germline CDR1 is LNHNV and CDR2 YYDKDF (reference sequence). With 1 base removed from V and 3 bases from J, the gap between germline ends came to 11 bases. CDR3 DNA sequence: TGTGCCACCAGCAGAGGTGGTAGGGATACAGATACGCAGTATTTT. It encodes CATSRGGRDTDTQYF.

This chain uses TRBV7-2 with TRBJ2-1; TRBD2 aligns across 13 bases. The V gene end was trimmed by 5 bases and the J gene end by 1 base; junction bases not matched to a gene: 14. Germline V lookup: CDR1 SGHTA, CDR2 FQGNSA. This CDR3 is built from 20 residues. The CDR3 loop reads CASSPPRTSGRGVSYNEQFF. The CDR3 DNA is TGTGCCAGCAGCCCCCCCCGGACTAGCGGGAGAGGGGTTTCCTACAATGAGCAGTTCTTC.

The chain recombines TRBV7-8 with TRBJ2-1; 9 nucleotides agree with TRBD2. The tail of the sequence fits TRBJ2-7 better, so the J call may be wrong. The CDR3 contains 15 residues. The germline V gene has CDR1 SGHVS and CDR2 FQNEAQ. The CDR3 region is CASSPLAGPYNEQYF. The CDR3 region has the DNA TGTGCCAGCAGCCCTCTAGCGGGGCCTTACAATGAGCAGTACTTC.

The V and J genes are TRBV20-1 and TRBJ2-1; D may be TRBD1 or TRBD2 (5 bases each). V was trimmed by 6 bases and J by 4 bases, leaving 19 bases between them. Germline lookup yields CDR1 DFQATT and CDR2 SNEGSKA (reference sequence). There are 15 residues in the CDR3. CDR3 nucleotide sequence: TGCAGTGCCGCCCCTGGGGGATGGAGGTACAATGAGCAGTTCTTC. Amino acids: CSAAPGGWRYNEQFF.

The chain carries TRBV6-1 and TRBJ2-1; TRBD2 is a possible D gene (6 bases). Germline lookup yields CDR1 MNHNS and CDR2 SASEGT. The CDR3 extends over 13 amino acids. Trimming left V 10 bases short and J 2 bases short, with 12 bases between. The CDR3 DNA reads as TGTGCCACTCCAGGAGGGACCTACAATGAGCAGTTCTTC. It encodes CATPGGTYNEQFF.

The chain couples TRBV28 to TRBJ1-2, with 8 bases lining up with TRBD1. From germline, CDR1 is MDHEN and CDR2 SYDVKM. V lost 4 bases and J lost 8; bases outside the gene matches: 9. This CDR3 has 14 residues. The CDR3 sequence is CASSSPRQGYGYTF. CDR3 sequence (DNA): TGTGCCAGCAGTTCCCCCCGACAGGGGTACGGCTACACCTTC.

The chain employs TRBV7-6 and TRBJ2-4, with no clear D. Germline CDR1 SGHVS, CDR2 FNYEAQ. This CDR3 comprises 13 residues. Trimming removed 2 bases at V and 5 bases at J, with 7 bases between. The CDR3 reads CASSLSLQNIQYF. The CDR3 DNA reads TGTGCCAGCAGCTTATCGCTGCAAAACATTCAGTACTTC. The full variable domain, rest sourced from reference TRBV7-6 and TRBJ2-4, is GAGVSQSPRYKVTKRGQDVALRCDPISGHVSLYWYRQALGQGPEFLTYFNYEAQQDKSGLPNDRFSAERPEGSISTLTIQRTEQRDSAMYRCASSLSLQNIQYFGAGTRLSVL.

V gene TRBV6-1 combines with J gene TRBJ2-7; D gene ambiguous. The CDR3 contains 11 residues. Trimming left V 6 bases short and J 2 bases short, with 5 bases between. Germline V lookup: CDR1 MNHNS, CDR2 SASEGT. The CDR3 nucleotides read TGTGCCAGCAGGGGCCCCTACGAGCAGTACTTC. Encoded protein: CASRGPYEQYF.

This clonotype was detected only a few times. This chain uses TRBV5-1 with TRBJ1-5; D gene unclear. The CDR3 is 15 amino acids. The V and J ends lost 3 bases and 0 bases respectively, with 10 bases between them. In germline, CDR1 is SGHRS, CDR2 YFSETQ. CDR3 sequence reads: CASSYTDYSNQPQHF. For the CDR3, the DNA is TGCGCCAGCAGCTATACAGACTATAGCAATCAGCCCCAGCATTTT.

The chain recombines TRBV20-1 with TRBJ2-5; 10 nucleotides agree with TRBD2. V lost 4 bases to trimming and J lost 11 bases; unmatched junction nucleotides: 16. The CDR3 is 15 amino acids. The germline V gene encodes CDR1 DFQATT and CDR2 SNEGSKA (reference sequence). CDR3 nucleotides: TGCAGTGCTATGGACCCTAGCGGGAGATCTATCCAGCAGTACTTC. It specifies CSAMDPSGRSIQQYF.

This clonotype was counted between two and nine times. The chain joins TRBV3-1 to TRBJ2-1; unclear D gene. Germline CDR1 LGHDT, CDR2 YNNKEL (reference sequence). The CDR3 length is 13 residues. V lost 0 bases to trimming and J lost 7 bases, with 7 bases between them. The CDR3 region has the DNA TGTGCCAGCAGCCAAGATAGTGGAAATGAGCAGTTCTTC. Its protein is CASSQDSGNEQFF.

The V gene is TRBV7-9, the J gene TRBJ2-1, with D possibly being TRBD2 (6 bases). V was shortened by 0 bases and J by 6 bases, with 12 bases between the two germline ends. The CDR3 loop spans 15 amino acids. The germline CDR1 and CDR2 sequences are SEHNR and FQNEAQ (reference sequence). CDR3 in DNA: TGTGCCAGCAGCTTAGCCGGAGGGTTTGGCAATGAGCAGTTCTTC. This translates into CASSLAGGFGNEQFF.

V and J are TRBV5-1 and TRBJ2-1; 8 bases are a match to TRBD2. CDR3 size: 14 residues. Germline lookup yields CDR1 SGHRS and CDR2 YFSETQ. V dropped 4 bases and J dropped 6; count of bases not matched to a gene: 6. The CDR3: CASSRGLEGNEQFF. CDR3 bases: TGCGCCAGCAGCCGGGGACTAGAGGGCAATGAGCAGTTCTTC. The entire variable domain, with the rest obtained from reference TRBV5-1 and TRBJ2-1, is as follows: KAGVTQTPRYLIKTRGQQVTLSCSPISGHRSVSWYQQTPGQGLQFLFEYFSETQRNKGNFPGRFSGRQFSNSRSEMNVSTLELGDSALYLCASSRGLEGNEQFFGPGTRLTVL.

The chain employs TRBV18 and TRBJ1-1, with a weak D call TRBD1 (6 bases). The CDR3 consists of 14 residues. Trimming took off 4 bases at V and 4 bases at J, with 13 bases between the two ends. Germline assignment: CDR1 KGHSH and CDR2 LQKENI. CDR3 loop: CASSQTGDGTEAFF. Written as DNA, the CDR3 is TGTGCCAGCTCACAGACAGGCGATGGCACTGAAGCTTTCTTT.

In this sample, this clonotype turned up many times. Here the CDR3 reads CASSLAGSQETQYF. The CDR3 region has the DNA TGTGCCAGCAGCCTGGCAGGGTCCCAAGAGACCCAGTACTTC. The gene calls are TRBV7-2 and TRBJ2-5; TRBD1 might be the D (5 bases). Trimming took off 5 bases at V and 1 base at J, with 11 bases between the two ends. Germline loops: CDR1 SGHTA, CDR2 FQGNSA. CDR3 length equals 14 residues.

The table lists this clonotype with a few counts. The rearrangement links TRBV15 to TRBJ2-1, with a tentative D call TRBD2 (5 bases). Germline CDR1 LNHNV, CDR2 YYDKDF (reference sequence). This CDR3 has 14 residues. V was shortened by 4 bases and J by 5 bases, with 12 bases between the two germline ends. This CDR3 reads CATSTSRSNNEQFF. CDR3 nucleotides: TGTGCCACCAGCACTAGCCGTTCCAACAATGAGCAGTTCTTC.

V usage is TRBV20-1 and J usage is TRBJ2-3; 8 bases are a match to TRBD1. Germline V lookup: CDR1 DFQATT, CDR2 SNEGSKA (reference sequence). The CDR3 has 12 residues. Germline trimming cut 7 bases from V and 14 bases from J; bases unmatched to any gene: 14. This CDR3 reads CSVSGQANGAYF. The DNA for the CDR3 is TGCAGTGTTTCGGGACAGGCCAACGGAGCGTATTTT.

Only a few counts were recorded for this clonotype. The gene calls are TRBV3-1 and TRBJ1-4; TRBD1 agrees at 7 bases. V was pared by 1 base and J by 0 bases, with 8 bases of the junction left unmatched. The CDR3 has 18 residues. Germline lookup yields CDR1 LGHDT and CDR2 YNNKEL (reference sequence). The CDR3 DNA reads TGTGCCAGCAGCCAAGGGGCGGGGACAGCATCAACTAATGAAAAACTGTTTTTT. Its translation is CASSQGAGTASTNEKLFF.

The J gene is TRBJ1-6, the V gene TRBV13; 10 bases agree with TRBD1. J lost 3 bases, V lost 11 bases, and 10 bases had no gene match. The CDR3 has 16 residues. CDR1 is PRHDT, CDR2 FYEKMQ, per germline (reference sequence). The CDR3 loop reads CASKGTGDHYNSPLHF. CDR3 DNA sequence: TGTGCCTCCAAGGGGACAGGGGACCACTATAATTCACCCCTCCACTTT.

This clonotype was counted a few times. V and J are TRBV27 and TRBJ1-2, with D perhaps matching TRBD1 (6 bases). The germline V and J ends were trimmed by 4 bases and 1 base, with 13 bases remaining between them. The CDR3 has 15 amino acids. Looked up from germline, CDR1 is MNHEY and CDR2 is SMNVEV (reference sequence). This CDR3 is CASSSIQGVNYGYTF. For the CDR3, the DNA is TGTGCCAGCAGTTCGATACAGGGTGTTAACTATGGCTACACCTTC.

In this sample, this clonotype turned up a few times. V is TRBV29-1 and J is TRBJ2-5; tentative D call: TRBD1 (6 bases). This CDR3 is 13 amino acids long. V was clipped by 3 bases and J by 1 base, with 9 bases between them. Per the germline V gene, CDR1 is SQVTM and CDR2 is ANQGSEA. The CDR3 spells CSVDRDIQETQYF. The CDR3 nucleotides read TGCAGCGTTGACCGGGACATCCAAGAGACCCAGTACTTC.

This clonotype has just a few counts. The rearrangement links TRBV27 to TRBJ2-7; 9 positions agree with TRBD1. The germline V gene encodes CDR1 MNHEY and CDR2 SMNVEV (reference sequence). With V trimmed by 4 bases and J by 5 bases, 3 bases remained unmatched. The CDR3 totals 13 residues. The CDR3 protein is CASSWDREDEQYF. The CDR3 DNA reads TGTGCCAGCAGTTGGGACAGGGAAGACGAGCAGTACTTC.

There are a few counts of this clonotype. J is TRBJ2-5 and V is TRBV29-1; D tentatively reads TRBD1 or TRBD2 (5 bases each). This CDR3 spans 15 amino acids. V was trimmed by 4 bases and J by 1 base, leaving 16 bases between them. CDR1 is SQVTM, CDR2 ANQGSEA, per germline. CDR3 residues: CSVGEWVGVQETQYF. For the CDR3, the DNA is TGCAGCGTTGGGGAATGGGTGGGGGTCCAAGAGACCCAGTACTTC.

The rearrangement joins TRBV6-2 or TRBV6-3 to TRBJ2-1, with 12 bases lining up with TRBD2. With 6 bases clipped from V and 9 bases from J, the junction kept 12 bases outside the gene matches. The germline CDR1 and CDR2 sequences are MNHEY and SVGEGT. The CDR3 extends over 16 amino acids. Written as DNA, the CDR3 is TGTGCCAGCAGCCGGATAGGGACTAGCGGGCACAGTGAGCAGTTCTTC. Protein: CASSRIGTSGHSEQFF.

The CDR3 spells CASSHDGSSTGETQYF. In DNA, the CDR3 is TGTGCCAGCAGCCACGACGGGAGTAGTACGGGAGAGACCCAGTACTTC. The chain has TRBV4-2 and TRBJ2-5, with D tentatively TRBD2 (6 bases). This CDR3 is 16 amino acids long. V dropped 3 bases and J dropped 4 bases, with 18 bases sitting between them. CDR1 and CDR2 from the germline V gene are LGHNA and YNFKEQ.